The rows below give T cell receptor beta chains drawn from one sample of a study of T-cell memory formation after mild COVID-19. TCRdb used MiXCR to reprocess the 5' RACE reads, holding one entry per CDR3 protein. The sample carries 300,000 to 350,000 distinct CDR3 sequences, 14% recorded once. The sample taken for sequencing was PBMCs or a T cell subset sorted from them (not recorded which). All receptors derive from a man younger than 35 who had mild COVID-19 (a few samples of this study predate the infection). Cell type and time point are not known. Both conserved end residues are part of each CDR3. D genes are given only for firm matches. Some rows mark clone size as missing; the rest say once, few, many or name a class of expanded clone.

j_call v_call d_call clone_size cdr3_nt cdr3_aa
TRBJ2-3 TRBV10-2 NA NA TGCGCCAGCAGTGAGTCGCGAGCAGTCGTTGGTACGCAGTATTTT CASSESRAVVGTQYF
TRBJ1-1 TRBV29-1 NA NA TGCAGCGCTAGGCTGTTGAACACTGAAGCTTTCTTT CSARLLNTEAFF
TRBJ1-6 TRBV15 NA NA TGTGCCACCAGCAGAGATTGGATGGATTCACCCCTCCACTTT CATSRDWMDSPLHF
TRBJ1-6 TRBV5-1 NA many TGCGCCAGCAGCTTGAAGGCAGATTCACCCCTCCACTTT CASSLKADSPLHF
TRBJ2-5 TRBV5-1 NA few TGCGCCAGCAGCTTGGCCTTCGGTCAAGAGACCCAGTACTTC CASSLAFGQETQYF
TRBJ2-1 TRBV11-2 NA few TGTGCCAGCAGCTTAGAACCGGCAGTGAATGAGCAGTTCTTC CASSLEPAVNEQFF
TRBJ1-1 TRBV4-1 NA few TGCGCCAGCAGCCAAGATCCAGCCACAAACACTGAAGCTTTCTTT CASSQDPATNTEAFF
TRBJ1-3 TRBV4-1 NA few TGCGCCAGCAGCCAATGGGGGAGCTCTGGAAACACCATATATTTT CASSQWGSSGNTIYF
TRBJ1-6 TRBV11-2 NA NA TGTGCCAGCAGCTCAAATAGGGGGAGGCCACCCCTCCACTTT CASSSNRGRPPLHF
TRBJ2-7 TRBV4-3 TRBD1 few TGCGCCAGCAGCCACCGGACAGGGGGCTACGAGCAGTACTTC CASSHRTGGYEQYF
TRBJ2-5 TRBV9 TRBD1 few TGTGCCAGCAGCCCAGGGACAGGGAGAATGAAGACCCAGTACTTC CASSPGTGRMKTQYF
TRBJ2-7 TRBV4-1 NA few TGCGCCAGCAGCCAAGGCTGGGGAAAATACGAGCAGTACTTC CASSQGWGKYEQYF
TRBJ2-3 TRBV4-3 TRBD2 few TGCGCCAGCAGCCGCGCACTAGCGTCTCCAGATACGCAGTATTTT CASSRALASPDTQYF
TRBJ2-1 TRBV7-9 NA many TGTGCCAGCAGCCCCCAGAATGAGCAGTTCTTC CASSPQNEQFF
TRBJ2-7 TRBV20-1 NA few TGCAGTGCGGGAGATCAAGTCTACGAGCAGTACTTC CSAGDQVYEQYF
TRBJ2-2 TRBV6-5 NA few TGTGCCAGCAGTTACTTTCGGGGGGCCGGCACCGGGGAGCTGTTTTTT CASSYFRGAGTGELFF
TRBJ1-6 TRBV20-1 NA many TGCAGTGCTGGACACAGCTCCTATAATTCACCCCTCCACTTT CSAGHSSYNSPLHF
TRBJ2-6 TRBV4-2 TRBD1 few TGTGCCAGCAGCCAAGTATCTAGGGGGCAGAGAGGGGCCAACGTCCTGACTTTC CASSQVSRGQRGANVLTF
TRBJ2-2 TRBV19 TRBD1 few TGTGCCAGTAGAATCGACAGGGGGAACACCGGGGAGCTGTTTTTT CASRIDRGNTGELFF
TRBJ2-5 TRBV5-1 TRBD1 few TGCGCCAGCAGCCGGGGACAGTTGGAGACCCAGTACTTC CASSRGQLETQYF
TRBJ1-1 TRBV30 NA NA TGTGCCTGGAGTGGACAGTCGAACACTGAAGCTTTCTTT CAWSGQSNTEAFF
TRBJ1-2 TRBV7-6 NA NA TGTGCCAGCCAGGCACCAGGGGCAGGCTACACCTTC CASQAPGAGYTF
TRBJ2-1 TRBV7-2 TRBD2 NA TGTGCCAGCAGCCCTCAGCGGGGGGAGAATGAGCAGTTCTTC CASSPQRGENEQFF
TRBJ2-3 TRBV29-1 TRBD2 NA TGCAGCGTTGGGGAGGGGTATACGCAGTATTTT CSVGEGYTQYF
TRBJ1-1 TRBV7-2 NA NA TGTGCCAGCAGCTTGGGGGGAGGGGCAGGGATTAGCACTGAAGCTTTCTTT CASSLGGGAGISTEAFF
TRBJ1-2 TRBV5-1 NA NA TGCGCCAGCAGCTTGGCCCAGGAGCAGTATGGCTACACCTTC CASSLAQEQYGYTF
TRBJ2-5 TRBV7-2 NA NA TGTGCCAGCAGCCAGGGTGGTGGGTCGGCAGAGACCCAGTACTTC CASSQGGGSAETQYF
TRBJ2-7 TRBV19 TRBD1 few TGTGCCAGTAGTCCTGGGACAGGGCGCGAGCAGTACTTC CASSPGTGREQYF
TRBJ2-2 TRBV7-9 NA NA TGTGCCAGCAGCTTAGGCGCGGGGTTGAACACCGGGGAGCTGTTTTTT CASSLGAGLNTGELFF